The sequence of this T cell receptor (beta chain) was determined in a study of cytomegalovirus exposure and HLA in healthy donors. PCR involved 60 Vbeta and 13 Jbeta primers. TCRdb's table, derived via immunoSEQ multiplex PCR, lists solely in-frame clones and lacks some. The sample shows 95,000 to 150,000 clones, around 69% of them seen only once. Study findings and constraints: With later analysis, a missense DCLRE1C variant became linked to TCR beta V- and J-gene trimming. Per published accounts, TCR beta sequences correctly predicted the HLA-A and HLA-B alleles of most subjects. Reports described diagnosis of cytomegalovirus status by the classifier as highly specific and sensitive.

This CDR3 contains 15 residues. Trimming cost V 5 bases and J 2 bases, with 15 bases left between them. Germline V gene data show CDR1 as SEHNR and CDR2 as FQNEAQ (reference sequence). Comment on this clone: What it binds is not known.

Healthy people donating bone marrow made up the donors. Specimen: PBMCs. The chain has TRBV7-9 and TRBJ2-5; D might be TRBD2 (5 bases). The sequence came from a woman in her forties in good health and CMV-seropositive. In DNA form, the CDR3 reads TGTGCCAGCAGCCCACCACTCGGGGTGCAAGAGACCCAGTACTTC. Protein product: CASSPPLGVQETQYF.